This T cell receptor (beta chain) was recorded in a study of T-cell memory formation after mild COVID-19. Study-wide results and limits: What remained unconfirmed was the SARS-CoV-2 specificity of second-wave clones peaking on day 37. The pre-infection memory compartment contained some responding clones, suggesting cross-reactive memory joined.

Constant-segment-primed 5'RACE gave TCR alpha and TCR beta cDNA libraries with sample barcodes and UMIs. Each CDR3 protein is one row after TCRdb ran MiXCR on the 5' RACE reads. Found here are approximately 250,000 distinct CDR3 sequences, 15% of them singletons; the top ten hold under 2.5%. In germline, CDR1 is KGHDR, CDR2 SFDVKD. Deletions cut 9 bases from V and 1 base from J, with 8 bases between. The length of the CDR3 is 13 residues. This clonotype was counted a few times. Its cognate antigen is unknown. This chain joins TRBV24-1 and TRBJ2-2; D is unresolved. Source material: PBMCs or a T cell subset sorted from them (not recorded which). The sequence was obtained from an adult woman who had mild COVID-19 (a few samples of this study predate the infection). Cell type and time point are not known. The CDR3 DNA follows: TGTGCCACCTCCTACCAGAACACCGGGGAGCTGTTTTTT. Protein sequence: CATSYQNTGELFF.